The next 9 T cell receptor beta chains were all read from a single sample in a study of blood T cell repertoires in COVID-19. The protocol was immunoSEQ multiplex PCR, while the TCRdb copy is restricted to in-frame clones and leaves out a portion. This table has about 140,000 clones, about 79% appearing once. Sequencing was carried out using PBMCs or T cells enriched from blood (not recorded which). The receptors were gathered from a woman between 45 and 65 years old who had recovered from COVID-19.

This clone was counted between two and nine times. The genes are TRBV28 and TRBJ2-7; 9 bases agree with TRBD1. The junction had 12 bases not matched to a gene; V was cut back by 6 bases and J by 6 bases. Germline V lookup: CDR1 MDHEN, CDR2 SYDVKM. CDR3 length: 15 residues. The CDR3 protein is CASSYPGQGYGEQYF. The CDR3 bases are TGTGCCAGCAGCTACCCGGGACAGGGCTATGGCGAGCAGTACTTC.

The table lists this clone with a count of one. The V gene is TRBV28, the J gene TRBJ1-6, with D possibly being TRBD1 (6 bases). There are 16 residues in the CDR3. Germline-derived CDR1 and CDR2 are MDHEN and SYDVKM. V shed 4 bases and J shed 10 bases, with 20 bases lying between them. CDR3 residues: CASSSGQGTVRSPLHF. CDR3 DNA: TGTGCCAGCAGTTCCGGCCAGGGGACCGTACGGTCACCCCTCCACTTT.

The chain uses TRBV10-2 and TRBJ2-3; TRBD1 might be the D (6 bases). Per germline, CDR1 WSHSY and CDR2 SAAADI. Trimming removed 6 bases at V and 0 bases at J, with 13 bases between. The CDR3 is 15 amino acids. CDR3 protein: CASSDGTRSTDTQYF. Written as DNA, the CDR3 is TGCGCCAGCAGCGACGGGACACGAAGCACAGATACGCAGTATTTT.

The J gene is TRBJ2-1, the V gene TRBV24-1; 12 nucleotides match TRBD1. V trimming: 5 bases; J trimming: 8 bases; junction bases outside the gene matches: 24. The CDR3 runs to 21 residues. Germline V gene lookup returns CDR1 KGHDR and CDR2 SFDVKD. The CDR3 reads CATSGDRGRLIPDSPRDEQFF. CDR3 coding DNA: TGTGCCACCAGTGGGGACAGGGGGCGGCTTATTCCTGACTCTCCCAGGGATGAGCAGTTCTTC.

The sample holds a few counts of this clone. This chain connects TRBV28 to TRBJ1-2; possibly TRBD1 for D (6 bases). Germline V gene lookup returns CDR1 MDHEN and CDR2 SYDVKM. Between the trimmed V and J ends, which lost 8 bases and 7 bases, there was a span of 17 bases. The CDR3 has 13 amino acids. CDR3: CASLQGARAGYTF. For the CDR3, the DNA is TGTGCCAGCCTACAGGGAGCCCGTGCTGGCTACACCTTC.

J is TRBJ1-2 and V is TRBV29-1; the match to TRBD1 covers 7 bases. CDR1 and CDR2 from the germline V gene are SQVTM and ANQGSEA. The V segment lost 3 bases and the J segment 2 bases; nucleotides outside the gene matches: 3. This CDR3 has 13 residues. CDR3 protein: CSVDSTGNYGYTF. CDR3 nucleotide sequence: TGCAGCGTTGACTCGACAGGGAACTATGGCTACACCTTC.

In DNA form, the CDR3 reads TGTGCCAGCAGCTCCGGGACAGCTAAGAATCAGCCCCAGCATTTT. Amino acid sequence: CASSSGTAKNQPQHF. V gene TRBV7-2 combines with J gene TRBJ1-5; 7 bases line up with TRBD1. Germline loops: CDR1 SGHTA, CDR2 FQGNSA. The CDR3 runs to 15 residues. V trimming: 4 bases; J trimming: 4 bases; junction bases outside the gene matches: 7.

The chain carries TRBV10-3 and TRBJ1-2, with TRBD1 identical over 7 bases. The CDR3 loop spans 14 amino acids. Germline trimming cut 3 bases from V and 8 bases from J; bases unmatched to any gene: 9. Germline V lookup: CDR1 ENHRY, CDR2 SYGVKD. CDR3 region: CAISDLDREDGYTF. CDR3 DNA: TGTGCCATCAGTGACCTTGACAGGGAGGACGGCTACACCTTC.

This clone was recorded only once. The V gene is TRBV27, the J gene TRBJ1-4, with 9 bases identical to TRBD1. The germline CDR1 and CDR2 sequences are MNHEY and SMNVEV (reference sequence). The CDR3 is 14 amino acids. J was trimmed by 8 bases and V by 5 bases; bases with no gene match: 6. The CDR3 sequence: CASSPGTGLEKLFF. Here the CDR3 DNA reads TGTGCCAGCAGTCCCGGGACAGGGTTAGAAAAACTGTTTTTT.